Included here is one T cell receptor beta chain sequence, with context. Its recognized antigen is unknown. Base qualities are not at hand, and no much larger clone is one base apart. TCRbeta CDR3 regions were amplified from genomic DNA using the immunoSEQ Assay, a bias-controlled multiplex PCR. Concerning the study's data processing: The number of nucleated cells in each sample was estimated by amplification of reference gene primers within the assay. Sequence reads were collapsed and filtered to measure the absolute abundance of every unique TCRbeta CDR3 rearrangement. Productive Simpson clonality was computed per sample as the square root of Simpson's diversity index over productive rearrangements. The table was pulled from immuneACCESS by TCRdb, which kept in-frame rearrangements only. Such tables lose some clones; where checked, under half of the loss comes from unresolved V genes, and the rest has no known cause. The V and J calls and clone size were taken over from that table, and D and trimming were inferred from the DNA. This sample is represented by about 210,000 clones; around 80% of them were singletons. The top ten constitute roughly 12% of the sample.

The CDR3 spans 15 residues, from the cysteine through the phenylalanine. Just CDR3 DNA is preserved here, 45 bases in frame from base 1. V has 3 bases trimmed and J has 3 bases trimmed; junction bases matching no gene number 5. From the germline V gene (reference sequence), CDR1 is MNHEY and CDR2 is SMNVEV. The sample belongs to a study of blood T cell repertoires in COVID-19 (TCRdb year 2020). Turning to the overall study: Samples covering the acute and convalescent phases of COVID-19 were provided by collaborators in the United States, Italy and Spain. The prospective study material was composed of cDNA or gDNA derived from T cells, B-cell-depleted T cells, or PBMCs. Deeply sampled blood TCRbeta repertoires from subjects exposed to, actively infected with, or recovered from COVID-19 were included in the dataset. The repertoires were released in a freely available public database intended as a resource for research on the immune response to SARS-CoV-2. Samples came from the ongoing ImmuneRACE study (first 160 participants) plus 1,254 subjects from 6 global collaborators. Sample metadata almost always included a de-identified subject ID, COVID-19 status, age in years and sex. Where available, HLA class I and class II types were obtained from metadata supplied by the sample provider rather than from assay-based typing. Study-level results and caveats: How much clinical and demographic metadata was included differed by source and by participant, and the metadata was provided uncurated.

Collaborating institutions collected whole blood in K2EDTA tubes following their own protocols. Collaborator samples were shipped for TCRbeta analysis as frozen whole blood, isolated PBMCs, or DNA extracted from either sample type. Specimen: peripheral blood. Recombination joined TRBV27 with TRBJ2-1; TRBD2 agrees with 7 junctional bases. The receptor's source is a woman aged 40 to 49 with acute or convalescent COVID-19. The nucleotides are TGTGCCAGCAGTTTCAGTCTAGCGGTCTACAATGAGCAGTTCTTC. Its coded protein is CASSFSLAVYNEQFF.